These 21 T cell receptor beta chains were sequenced from one sample in a study of blood T cell repertoires in COVID-19. The data were produced by immunoSEQ multiplex PCR, yet TCRdb's version contains in-frame clones alone and is incomplete. This table holds tens of thousands of clones, around 90% found once. Sequenced: peripheral blood. The receptors originated from a human donor in a cohort sampled during active COVID-19.

A single count supports this clone. The genes are TRBV12-3 or TRBV12-4 and TRBJ1-1; the D is unclear. Trimming took 2 bases from V and 1 from J, leaving 5 bases between them. This CDR3 has 13 amino acids. The CDR3 spells CASSLNKNTEAFF. CDR3 DNA sequence: TGTGCCAGCAGTTTAAACAAGAACACTGAAGCTTTCTTT.

V and J are TRBV30 and TRBJ1-5; D is uncertain. V was pared by 0 bases and J by 4 bases, with 7 bases between. The CDR3 has 13 residues. Germline CDR1 is GTSNPN and CDR2 is SVGIG (reference sequence). Here the CDR3 reads CAWSVRGNQPQHF. The CDR3 region has the DNA TGTGCCTGGAGTGTACGCGGGAATCAGCCCCAGCATTTT.

The V and J genes are TRBV12-3 or TRBV12-4 and TRBJ2-7, with D unresolved. The CDR3 totals 11 residues. V was cut by 6 bases and J by 3 bases, with 6 bases left in between. The CDR3 loop is CASSQFYEQYF. In nucleotides, the CDR3 is TGTGCCAGCAGCCAATTCTACGAGCAGTACTTC.

The chain combines TRBV18 with TRBJ2-4; D uncertain. This CDR3 contains 14 residues. The ends were cut back, 0 bases at V and 2 bases at J, with 5 bases in the middle. Germline loops: CDR1 KGHSH, CDR2 LQKENI. The CDR3 nucleotides read TGTGCCAGCTCACCACCCAGGTCCAAAAACATTCAGTACTTC. This translates into CASSPPRSKNIQYF. Full variable domain (remainder filled in from reference TRBV18 and TRBJ2-4): NAGVMQNPRHLVRRRGQEARLRCSPMKGHSHVYWYRQLPEEGLKFMVYLQKENIIDESGMPKERFSAEFPKEGPSILRIQQVVRGDSAAYFCASSPPRSKNIQYFGAGTRLSVL.

V is TRBV23-1 and J is TRBJ1-4; possibly TRBD1 for D (5 bases). TRBV23-1 qualifies as an ORF whose function is uncertain. V gave up 0 bases and J gave up 5 bases, with 16 bases separating them. The CDR3 extends over 17 amino acids. CDR3 bases: TGCGCCAGCAGTCAATCGTGGGGCCCCTTTCGAAATGAAAAACTGTTTTTT. Amino acid sequence: CASSQSWGPFRNEKLFF.

The chain is built from TRBV4-1 and TRBJ1-2; a possible D gene is TRBD1 (6 bases). The germline gives CDR1 MGHRA, CDR2 YSYEKL. The CDR3 totals 15 residues. Trimming took 1 base from V and 1 from J, leaving 10 bases between them. CDR3 in amino acids: CASSQVKGVNYGYTF. The CDR3 region has the DNA TGCGCCAGCAGCCAAGTTAAGGGGGTTAACTATGGCTACACCTTC.

CDR3 loop: CASSLLAGDWQQYF. The CDR3 bases are TGTGCCAGCAGCTTACTAGCGGGAGATTGGCAGCAGTACTTC. V usage is TRBV11-2 and J usage is TRBJ2-7; TRBD2 aligns across 10 bases. CDR3 length equals 14 residues. Trimming took 2 bases from V and 8 from J; bases not matched to a gene: 6. Germline V CDR1 and CDR2: SGHAT, FQNNGV.

The J gene is TRBJ2-5, the V gene TRBV29-1; perhaps TRBD1 as D (5 bases). V gave up 2 bases and J gave up 4 bases, with 8 bases separating them. CDR3 size: 12 residues. CDR1 SQVTM and CDR2 ANQGSEA come from the germline V gene. This CDR3 is CSVEQGGETQYF. The CDR3 DNA is TGCAGCGTTGAACAGGGTGGAGAGACCCAGTACTTC.

The V and J genes are TRBV5-6 and TRBJ1-1; a weak D match, TRBD1 (6 bases). Trimming stripped 4 bases from V and 11 bases from J, with 18 bases between. The CDR3 contains 13 residues. CDR1 is SGHDT, CDR2 YYEEEE, per germline. The CDR3 is CASSHGGRREAFF. The CDR3 DNA reads as TGTGCCAGCAGCCACGGGGGGCGCAGGGAGGCTTTCTTT.

This chain uses TRBV19 with TRBJ2-5; 7 nucleotides match TRBD2. The V gene's germline CDR1 is LNHDA and CDR2 SQIVND (reference sequence). Losses at the gene ends were 6 bases for V and 3 bases for J; bases not matched to a gene: 1. CDR3 length equals 12 residues. CDR3 nucleotide sequence: TGTGCCAGTAGGGGGGGGAAAGAGACCCAGTACTTC. Its protein product is CASRGGKETQYF.

This clone was detected once. The chain joins TRBV7-2 to TRBJ2-1; the match to TRBD2 covers 10 bases. The CDR3 extends over 15 amino acids. CDR1 is SGHTA, CDR2 FQGNSA, per germline. Germline trimming cut 3 bases from V and 7 bases from J; bases unmatched to any gene: 6. As DNA, the CDR3 is TGTGCCAGCAGCTTGCTAGCGGGAGATACGAATGAGCAGTTCTTC. Protein sequence: CASSLLAGDTNEQFF.

The V gene is TRBV19, the J gene TRBJ2-1; no firm D call. Germline CDR1 and CDR2: LNHDA and SQIVND (reference sequence). V was pared by 2 bases and J by 0 bases, with 8 bases between. This CDR3 region has 15 residues. CDR3 sequence reads: CASSIKEFSYNEQFF. The CDR3 DNA reads as TGTGCCAGTAGTATAAAAGAGTTCTCCTACAATGAGCAGTTCTTC.

This clone was detected only once. J is TRBJ2-1 and V is TRBV6-2 or TRBV6-3, with D tentatively TRBD1 (6 bases). The ends were cut back, 5 bases at V and 6 bases at J, with 20 bases in the middle. The CDR3 is made up of 16 amino acids. Germline CDR1 MNHEY, CDR2 SVGEGT. CDR3 coding DNA: TGTGCCAGCAGTGCCGTGGACAGCGCCCTTCTCAATGAGCAGTTCTTC. Translated: CASSAVDSALLNEQFF.

The chain recombines TRBV4-1 with TRBJ1-2; TRBD1 is a possible D gene (6 bases). Germline CDR1 MGHRA, CDR2 YSYEKL. The CDR3 has 12 amino acids. V was shortened by 6 bases and J by 5 bases, with 10 bases between the two germline ends. The CDR3 nucleotides read TGCGCCAGCAGGGGGACAACGTATGGCTACACCTTC. Translation gives CASRGTTYGYTF.

The V call is TRBV6-1, the J call TRBJ1-1, with 9 bases matching TRBD1. V shed 2 bases, J shed 10 bases, and the junction held 8 bases outside the gene matches. Germline V gene data show CDR1 as MNHNS and CDR2 as SASEGT. The CDR3 has 14 amino acids. The CDR3 DNA sequence: TGTGCCAGCAGTGAATACAGGGGGCTCCTGTCAGCTTTCTTT. Residues: CASSEYRGLLSAFF.

The chain combines TRBV9 with TRBJ2-1, with a weak D call TRBD2 (5 bases). Germline CDR1 reads SGDLS; CDR2 reads YYNGEE. This CDR3 is built from 16 residues. Between the trimmed V and J ends, which lost 0 bases and 6 bases, there was a span of 16 bases. The CDR3 region has the DNA TGTGCCAGCAGCGTAGGAGCGGTCCTACACGGCAATGAGCAGTTCTTC. Translation gives CASSVGAVLHGNEQFF.

The chain is built from TRBV7-9 and TRBJ1-4; D gene uncertain. The CDR3 runs 15 residues. The germline gives CDR1 SEHNR, CDR2 FQNEAQ (reference sequence). The V and J ends lost 5 bases and 0 bases respectively, with 10 bases between them. The CDR3 sequence: CASSRGSATNEKLFF. The CDR3 region has the DNA TGTGCCAGCAGCCGGGGATCCGCAACTAATGAAAAACTGTTTTTT.

This chain connects TRBV4-1 to TRBJ1-5; D not resolved. V lost 4 bases and J lost 0, with 10 bases in between. This CDR3 is built from 15 residues. Germline CDR1 is MGHRA and CDR2 is YSYEKL. The CDR3 DNA is TGCGCCAGCAGCCTCGTGAGAGATAGCAATCAGCCCCAGCATTTT. Translated, it gives CASSLVRDSNQPQHF.

The chain combines TRBV6-1 with TRBJ2-5, with a possible D match to TRBD1 (5 bases). V was shortened by 3 bases and J by 1 base, with 18 bases between the two germline ends. The CDR3 sequence is 17 residues long. Germline CDR1 reads MNHNS; CDR2 reads SASEGT. CDR3 DNA sequence: TGTGCCAGCAGTGACCCCTCGCGACAGAAAATCCAAGAGACCCAGTACTTC. It specifies CASSDPSRQKIQETQYF.

The chain recombines TRBV29-1 with TRBJ2-1; 10 positions agree with TRBD1. The CDR3 has 17 residues. V lost 4 bases and J lost 3; bases outside the gene matches: 12. Per germline, CDR1 SQVTM and CDR2 ANQGSEA. CDR3 nucleotide sequence: TGCAGCGTTGTTTCCCTCCACGGGACAGGGGACTACAATGAGCAGTTCTTC. Translation gives CSVVSLHGTGDYNEQFF.

The genes are TRBV2 and TRBJ1-1; no firm D call. V was shortened by 6 bases and J by 4 bases, with 9 bases between the two germline ends. This CDR3 comprises 12 residues. The germline V gene encodes CDR1 SNHLY and CDR2 FYNNEI. The CDR3 DNA follows: TGTGCCAGCAGGGGTGGAGGCACTGAAGCTTTCTTT. Translating gives CASRGGGTEAFF.